What follows describes a single T cell receptor (beta chain). Scientists made TCR beta libraries using quantitative 5'-RACE with molecular barcodes. TCRdb used MiXCR to reprocess the 5' RACE reads, holding one entry per CDR3 protein. The sample shows under 450,000 distinct CDR3 sequences, more than 20% of them seen only once. This sample stems from a study of CD8 T cells in ankylosing spondylitis. The CDR3 extends over 15 amino acids. From germline, CDR1 is MNHEY and CDR2 SMNVEV (reference sequence). Trimming cost V 3 bases and J 5 bases, with 14 bases left between them. The material sequenced was blood, either unsorted or a sorted T cell fraction (not recorded which). V is TRBV27 and J is TRBJ1-5, with D possibly TRBD1 on 6 matching bases. The clonotype comes from a male donor with ankylosing spondylitis or in good health (not recorded which). CDR3 residues: CASSLNDRPHQPQHF. DNA for the CDR3: TGTGCCAGCAGTTTGAATGACAGGCCTCATCAGCCCCAGCATTTT.